This T cell receptor beta chain came from a study of PD-1 blockade in classical Hodgkin lymphoma. Study findings and constraints: Exclusion was the outcome for patients who began nivolumab under 1 year after ASCT. CD4+ TCR diversity climbed significantly by C4D1, unlike CD8+ TCR diversity.

The table lists this clone with a count of one. The target antigen is unknown. All the patients suffered relapse after autologous stem cell transplantation, and brentuximab vedotin exposure differed. Best outcomes ranged across complete response, partial response and progressive disease. Sequencing used immunoSEQ multiplex PCR; TCRdb keeps in-frame clones, though not all of them. The sample includes about 45,000 clones, 65% to 85% of them seen just once. The ends were cut back, 4 bases at V and 2 bases at J, with 17 bases in the middle. The CDR3 length is 15 residues. CDR1 and CDR2 from the germline V gene are GTSNPN and SVGIG (reference sequence).

The sequence was collected from a human donor with classical Hodgkin lymphoma. The chain recombines TRBV30 with TRBJ1-1, with a weak D call TRBD1 (5 bases). The sample here was peripheral blood mononuclear cells (PBMCs), taken before the second cycle of nivolumab. CDR3 nucleotides: TGTGCCTGGATTTATAGAGGACAACAAAACACTGAAGCTTTCTTT. Amino acid sequence: CAWIYRGQQNTEAFF.